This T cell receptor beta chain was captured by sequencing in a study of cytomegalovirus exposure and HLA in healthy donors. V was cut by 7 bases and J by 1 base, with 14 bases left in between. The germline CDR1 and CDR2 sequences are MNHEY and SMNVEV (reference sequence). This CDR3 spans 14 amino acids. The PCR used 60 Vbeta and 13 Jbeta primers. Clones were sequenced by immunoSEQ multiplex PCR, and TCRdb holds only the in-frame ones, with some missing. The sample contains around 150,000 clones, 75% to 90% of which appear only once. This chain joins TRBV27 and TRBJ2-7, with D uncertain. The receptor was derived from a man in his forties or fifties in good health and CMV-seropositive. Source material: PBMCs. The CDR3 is CASTPEPGSYEQYF. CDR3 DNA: TGTGCCAGCACCCCCGAGCCCGGTTCCTACGAGCAGTACTTC.